This TCR beta chain was captured by sequencing in a study of human T cells and chemical hapten exposure. Study details: Patients having alopecia areata, totalis or universalis were mostly female.

The sample's time point: patch test 1, 2 weeks after DPC sensitization. Treatment given: therapeutic diphenylcyclopropenone sensitization with weekly scalp DPC. The CDR3 totals 17 residues. Library preparation tagged each individual cDNA molecule with a unique molecular identifier. MiXCR, applied by TCRdb to the RACE reads, yields one record per CDR3 protein. The sample has some 81,000 distinct CDR3 sequences; approximately 8% are singletons. The receptor comes from a woman aged 25 to 39 with alopecia areata. Some clones in this sample may be carry-over from other donors' samples. The chain is built from TRBV1 and TRBJ2-7; the table calls TRBD1, which could not be checked here. TRBV1 is shown as a pseudogene. Here the sequenced sample was whole blood, taken in connection with sensitization to the hapten diphenylcyclopropenone (DPC). CDR3 nucleotides: TGCACCAGCAGCCCACCGAAGGACAGGGAAGGCCCCTACGAGCAGTACTTC. It yields the protein CTSSPPKDREGPYEQYF.